The 20 T cell receptor beta chains reported below all come from one sample, sequenced in a study of shared clonotypes between healthy human individuals (TCRdb year 2020). For the CD8 naive samples, CD45RO-negative cells were positively selected for CCR7, yielding a CD45RA+CCR7+ population from which TemRA cells were excluded. The library relied on the immunoSEQ multiplex PCR assay. TCRdb carries this immuneACCESS record with in-frame sequences only. Its versions omit some clonotypes, under half of them owing to an unresolved V gene in the studies checked, with the rest unexplained. The sample has some 600,000 clones on record, around 96% of them singletons. In total, the top ten clones hold about 0.12% of the sample. The material sequenced was naive CD8+ T cells sorted from blood. The sample's cell subset or site, from its label and the paper: CD45RA+CCR7+. The receptor source for this set is a woman aged 25 to 39 in good health.

In regard to this clone: The junction departs from germline at one end; a sequencing error may be responsible. The sample carries other DNA sequences with the same CDR3. The chain carries TRBV7-9 and TRBJ1-5; D is ambiguous. Germline lookup yields CDR1 SEHNR and CDR2 FQNEAQ (reference sequence). The CDR3 has 12 residues. The CDR3 protein is CASSLSSQPQHF. CDR3 sequence (DNA): TGTGCCAGCAGCTTAAGCAGTCAGCCCCAGCATTTT.

The genes are TRBV7-9 and TRBJ2-7; the D is unclear. Germline V gene sequence: CDR1 SEHNR, CDR2 FQNEAQ (reference sequence). V was trimmed by 5 bases and J by 2 bases, leaving 13 bases between them. This CDR3 is built from 14 residues. The CDR3 loop reads CASSPPLSPYEQYF. DNA for the CDR3: TGTGCCAGCAGCCCTCCCCTGTCCCCCTACGAGCAGTACTTC.

The chain employs TRBV5-6 and TRBJ1-5; D gene ambiguous. The CDR3 contains 14 residues. Germline V gene lookup returns CDR1 SGHDT and CDR2 YYEEEE. V dropped 4 bases and J dropped 6 bases, with 14 bases sitting between them. DNA of the CDR3: TGTGCCAGCAGCGATAGACGAGGGCGTCAGCCCCAGCATTTT. Encoded protein: CASSDRRGRQPQHF.

The chain recombines TRBV10-1 with TRBJ2-1; D remains unclear. The CDR3 loop spans 13 amino acids. Germline assignment: CDR1 WNHNN and CDR2 SYGVQD (reference sequence). V was trimmed by 6 bases and J by 8 bases, leaving 14 bases between them. This chain's CDR3 is CASSHTLEDEQFF. CDR3 coding DNA: TGCGCCAGCAGCCACACGTTAGAAGATGAGCAGTTCTTC.

This clone was detected only a few times. For the CDR3, the DNA is TGTGCCAGCAGTTTATCGGGCGGTCAGCCCCAGCATTTT. This sequence encodes CASSLSGGQPQHF. The V gene is TRBV28, the J gene TRBJ1-5; unclear D gene. The CDR3 sequence is 13 residues long. CDR1 MDHEN and CDR2 SYDVKM come from the germline V gene. V was trimmed by 1 base and J by 6 bases, leaving 7 bases between them.

The J gene is TRBJ2-4, the V gene TRBV13, with 11 bases lining up with TRBD2. The CDR3 consists of 18 residues. V was clipped by 3 bases and J by 8 bases; unmatched bases: 15. From germline, CDR1 is PRHDT and CDR2 FYEKMQ (reference sequence). The CDR3, as DNA: TGTGCCAGCAGCTTTCTTCGTTCACTAGCGGGAGTAAGCGACATTCAGTACTTC. Translation: CASSFLRSLAGVSDIQYF.

For the CDR3, the DNA is TGTGCCAGCGACCCCACGAGGCACAGGGTAAACGAGCAGTACTTC. This encodes CASDPTRHRVNEQYF. This sequence joins TRBV2 and TRBJ2-7, with D possibly being TRBD1 (6 bases). The CDR3 has 15 amino acids. Germline CDR1 and CDR2: SNHLY and FYNNEI. V shed 8 bases and J shed 5 bases, with 22 bases lying between them.

The V call is TRBV9, the J call TRBJ2-1; possible D gene TRBD2, 6 bases. This CDR3 has 15 residues. In germline, CDR1 is SGDLS, CDR2 YYNGEE. V lost 4 bases and J lost 5, with 16 bases in between. CDR3 loop: CASSYPGGADNEQFF. The CDR3 nucleotides are TGTGCCAGCAGCTACCCCGGGGGAGCTGACAATGAGCAGTTCTTC.

This rearrangement joins TRBV19 to TRBJ2-7; 9 bases agree with TRBD1. CDR3 length: 14 amino acids. The germline gives CDR1 LNHDA, CDR2 SQIVND (reference sequence). V gave up 5 bases and J gave up 2 bases; unmatched junction bases: 4. The CDR3: CASSGDREAYEQYF. The CDR3 nucleotides are TGTGCCAGTAGTGGGGACAGGGAAGCCTACGAGCAGTACTTC.

Details on this clone: This same CDR3 is encoded by further DNA sequences in the sample. J is TRBJ2-7 and V is TRBV13; D possibly corresponds to TRBD2 (5 bases). The germline V and J ends were trimmed by 3 bases and 2 bases, with 8 bases remaining between them. The CDR3 runs 13 residues. In germline, CDR1 is PRHDT, CDR2 FYEKMQ (reference sequence). CDR3 residues: CASSFGRAYEQYF. As DNA, the CDR3 is TGTGCCAGCAGCTTTGGGCGGGCCTACGAGCAGTACTTC.

The rearrangement joins TRBV7-2 to TRBJ2-7; 13 positions agree with TRBD2. With 5 bases clipped from V and 9 bases from J, the junction kept 7 bases outside the gene matches. There are 14 residues in the CDR3. The germline V gene encodes CDR1 SGHTA and CDR2 FQGNSA. The CDR3 loop is CASSHGLAGDVQYF. CDR3 nucleotides: TGTGCCAGCAGCCATGGACTAGCGGGAGATGTGCAGTACTTC.

This chain links TRBV19 with TRBJ2-1; TRBD2 is a possible D gene (6 bases). The germline CDR1 and CDR2 sequences are LNHDA and SQIVND (reference sequence). V lost 7 bases to trimming and J lost 1 base, with 14 bases between them. CDR3 length equals 15 residues. CDR3 nucleotides: TGTGCCAGTAATTTACGGGGGATTTCCTACAATGAGCAGTTCTTC. Its translation: CASNLRGISYNEQFF.

The J gene is TRBJ1-2, the V gene TRBV19, with 9 nucleotides matching TRBD1. The V gene's germline CDR1 is LNHDA and CDR2 SQIVND (reference sequence). This CDR3 contains 15 residues. V lost 4 bases and J lost 4; bases outside the gene matches: 7. The chain's CDR3 is CASSSWDRAAYGYTF. CDR3 nucleotide sequence: TGTGCCAGTAGTAGTTGGGACAGGGCTGCCTATGGCTACACCTTC.

This rearrangement joins TRBV9 to TRBJ2-1, with D tentatively TRBD1 (6 bases). Germline lookup yields CDR1 SGDLS and CDR2 YYNGEE. Trimming stripped 4 bases from V and 7 bases from J, with 15 bases between. The CDR3 covers 14 residues. In DNA form, the CDR3 reads TGTGCCAGCAGCCCCGAACAGGGAGTGAATGAGCAGTTCTTC. Translating it yields CASSPEQGVNEQFF.

V gene TRBV19 combines with J gene TRBJ2-2; 7 bases are a match to TRBD2. From germline, CDR1 is LNHDA and CDR2 SQIVND (reference sequence). The CDR3 is 13 amino acids. After removal of 9 bases from V and 8 bases from J, the junction contained 9 bases not matched to a gene. CDR3 sequence reads: CASSASLAGELFF. The CDR3 DNA is TGTGCCAGCAGCGCCTCACTAGCGGGGGAGCTGTTTTTT.

V and J are TRBV19 and TRBJ1-3; tentatively, D is TRBD1 (5 bases). Looked up from germline, CDR1 is LNHDA and CDR2 is SQIVND (reference sequence). The CDR3 is 15 amino acids. The V gene lost 7 bases and the J gene lost 3 bases, with 16 bases spanning the gap. The CDR3 sequence is CASNEIRGNGNTIYF. The CDR3, as DNA: TGTGCCAGTAACGAGATTCGGGGGAATGGAAACACCATATATTTT.

V gene TRBV29-1 combines with J gene TRBJ1-1, with a possible D match to TRBD1 (6 bases). Per germline, CDR1 SQVTM and CDR2 ANQGSEA. Trimming took 7 bases from V and 1 from J, leaving 16 bases between them. This CDR3 comprises 14 residues. The DNA for the CDR3 is TGCAGCGCTTTGGGGGAGACAGGGAACACTGAAGCTTTCTTT. As protein: CSALGETGNTEAFF.

This clone was recorded only once. The V gene is TRBV29-1, the J gene TRBJ2-3; 10 bases align to TRBD2. The germline V gene encodes CDR1 SQVTM and CDR2 ANQGSEA. The CDR3 spans 15 residues. After removal of 1 base from V and 4 bases from J, the junction contained 5 bases not matched to a gene. The CDR3 is CSVEGGLAGADTQYF. The CDR3 DNA reads as TGCAGCGTTGAAGGGGGGCTAGCGGGAGCAGATACGCAGTATTTT.

The gene calls are TRBV5-6 and TRBJ2-1; the match to TRBD1 covers 7 bases. The germline V gene has CDR1 SGHDT and CDR2 YYEEEE. V shed 4 bases and J 4 bases; nucleotides not matched to a gene: 8. This CDR3 has 15 residues. The CDR3 is CASSQRGDRYNEQFF. The CDR3 nucleotides are TGTGCCAGCAGCCAACGAGGGGACAGATACAATGAGCAGTTCTTC.

This chain links TRBV7-9 with TRBJ2-5; D unclear. Trimming shortened V by 5 bases and J by 4 bases, and 5 bases separated the two germline ends. Germline V CDR1 and CDR2: SEHNR, FQNEAQ (reference sequence). The CDR3 sequence is 11 residues long. The CDR3 DNA reads TGTGCCAGCAGCATACGAGAGACCCAGTACTTC. It yields the protein CASSIRETQYF.